This T cell receptor (beta chain) came from a study of OX40 agonist ivuxolimab in advanced cancers. The CDR3 covers 14 residues. V was clipped by 2 bases and J by 6 bases; unmatched bases: 2. From germline, CDR1 is SGHTA and CDR2 FQGNSA. Profiling relied on immunoSEQ multiplex PCR, and the TCRdb table lists in-frame clones only, not all of them. The sample has approximately 160,000 clones; approximately 94% are singletons. The rearrangement joins TRBV7-2 to TRBJ2-2; 8 bases are shared with TRBD1. The clonotype was recovered from an adult with an advanced solid tumor such as melanoma, head and neck, liver or kidney cancer. The source was CD4+ or CD8+ T cells sorted from blood, collected in a trial of the OX40 agonist ivuxolimab. CDR3 in DNA: TGTGCCAGCAGCTTACAGGGGGCGTCCGGGGAGCTGTTTTTT. Amino acid sequence: CASSLQGASGELFF.